Listed here is a single T cell receptor (beta chain). Germline loops: CDR1 SGHTA, CDR2 FQGTGA. The CDR3 has 15 amino acids. This specimen belongs to a study of monozygotic twins with inflammatory bowel disease. TCRdb re-called the 5' RACE reads; every CDR3 protein appears as one record, without DNA. The record lists more than 120,000 distinct CDR3 sequences, of which the ten most abundant hold 2% to 3%. The material sequenced was blood. This receptor was identified in a human donor with ulcerative colitis or Crohn's disease, or a healthy co-twin of an affected twin (not recorded which). The rearrangement links TRBV7-3 to TRBJ2-1; TCRdb designates TRBD1, a call that cannot be tested without DNA. CDR3 protein: CASSLGTGWDNEQFF.